This T cell receptor (beta chain) was sequenced in a study of tumor-infiltrating T cells and Merkel cell polyomavirus. Overall study: The T cells studied were KLL-specific CD8+ cells against Merkel polyomavirus.

The protocol was immunoSEQ multiplex PCR, while the TCRdb copy is restricted to in-frame clones and leaves out a portion. The specimen's table records over 350 clones. All patients' tumors stained robustly positive for Merkel cell polyomavirus Large T antigen by immunohistochemistry. Its frequency marks this clone as medium-sized. Read data end 3 residues before the CDR3 end; the end is taken from the germline J gene. The CDR3 is 18 amino acids. V shed 4 bases and J 7 bases; nucleotides not matched to a gene: 17. Germline CDR1 SNHLY, CDR2 FYNNEI. V gene TRBV2 combines with J gene TRBJ2-4; TRBD2 matches at 9 bases. The TCR comes from a woman in her forties or fifties with Merkel cell carcinoma. The sequenced material came from tumor tissue. The CDR3 region is CASSAQRVGASGTNIQYF. The covered CDR3 bases are TGTGCCAGCAGTGCCCAGAGGGTGGGGGCTAGCGGGACGAACATT.